Listed below are T cell receptor beta chains from one sample, sequenced in a study of blood T cell repertoires in COVID-19. TCRdb keeps only in-frame clones here, not all; method: immunoSEQ multiplex PCR. The sample has about 390,000 clones, about 89% seen once. Sequencing used peripheral blood. These TCRs come from a woman aged 55-69 years with COVID-19, enrolled during active disease. Each CDR3 is given with its conserved first and last residue. Each record gives: D gene, V gene, CDR3 length, J gene, CDR3 protein. The D gene is left open where the match is weak.

D gene: TRBD1; V gene: TRBV11-2; CDR3 length: 15; J gene: TRBJ1-1; CDR3 protein: CASSLVTGAGTEAFF
D gene: TRBD1; V gene: TRBV7-8; CDR3 length: 15; J gene: TRBJ1-2; CDR3 protein: CASSSPGTGFYGYTF
D gene: NA; V gene: TRBV3-1/TRBV3-2; CDR3 length: 14; J gene: TRBJ1-1; CDR3 protein: CASSPETINTEAFF
D gene: NA; V gene: TRBV7-8; CDR3 length: 16; J gene: TRBJ2-2; CDR3 protein: CASSSLDYLNTGELFF
D gene: TRBD2; V gene: TRBV2; CDR3 length: 18; J gene: TRBJ2-5; CDR3 protein: CASSEYRTSGGPQETQYF
D gene: NA; V gene: TRBV5-1; CDR3 length: 14; J gene: TRBJ2-3; CDR3 protein: CASSLEGGGNTQYF
D gene: TRBD2; V gene: TRBV30; CDR3 length: 14; J gene: TRBJ2-7; CDR3 protein: CAWTPETSIYEQYF
D gene: TRBD1; V gene: TRBV19; CDR3 length: 15; J gene: TRBJ1-5; CDR3 protein: CASSRGQGVNQPQHF
D gene: TRBD1; V gene: TRBV10-3; CDR3 length: 16; J gene: TRBJ1-1; CDR3 protein: CAIKERTGGWSTEAFF
D gene: TRBD2; V gene: TRBV3-1/TRBV3-2; CDR3 length: 14; J gene: TRBJ2-2; CDR3 protein: CASTLSGGAGELFF
D gene: NA; V gene: TRBV6-5; CDR3 length: 15; J gene: TRBJ1-2; CDR3 protein: CASSSALRENYGYTF
D gene: NA; V gene: TRBV6-6; CDR3 length: 17; J gene: TRBJ2-1; CDR3 protein: CASSPTDSASSYNEQFF
D gene: NA; V gene: TRBV2; CDR3 length: 15; J gene: TRBJ1-5; CDR3 protein: CASSDPAPAGQPQHF
D gene: NA; V gene: TRBV6-1; CDR3 length: 14; J gene: TRBJ2-7; CDR3 protein: CASSEDQVSYEQYF
D gene: NA; V gene: TRBV3-1/TRBV3-2; CDR3 length: 16; J gene: TRBJ1-6; CDR3 protein: CASSQVRGGYNSPLHF
D gene: NA; V gene: TRBV5-5; CDR3 length: 14; J gene: TRBJ1-2; CDR3 protein: CASSSQFQDYGYTF
D gene: NA; V gene: TRBV27; CDR3 length: 13; J gene: TRBJ1-2; CDR3 protein: CASSPIANYGYTF
D gene: NA; V gene: TRBV7-9; CDR3 length: 17; J gene: TRBJ2-3; CDR3 protein: CASGDIQGSISTDTQYF
D gene: TRBD2; V gene: TRBV5-1; CDR3 length: 15; J gene: TRBJ2-3; CDR3 protein: CASRDSGGATDTQYF
D gene: NA; V gene: TRBV5-1; CDR3 length: 16; J gene: TRBJ2-2; CDR3 protein: CASSLMAGANTGELFF
D gene: TRBD2; V gene: TRBV19; CDR3 length: 14; J gene: TRBJ2-1; CDR3 protein: CASSIARGDNEQFF
D gene: NA; V gene: TRBV11-2; CDR3 length: 13; J gene: TRBJ1-1; CDR3 protein: CASSLDRGTEAFF
D gene: TRBD1; V gene: TRBV30; CDR3 length: 14; J gene: TRBJ2-7; CDR3 protein: CAWKGQGDVGEQYF
D gene: NA; V gene: TRBV10-3; CDR3 length: 13; J gene: TRBJ2-7; CDR3 protein: CAISAAGTYEQYF
D gene: TRBD1; V gene: TRBV7-8; CDR3 length: 13; J gene: TRBJ1-6; CDR3 protein: CASSSDRGLPLHF
D gene: NA; V gene: TRBV6-5; CDR3 length: 13; J gene: TRBJ1-3; CDR3 protein: CASSTGDGNTIYF
D gene: TRBD2; V gene: TRBV7-6; CDR3 length: 17; J gene: TRBJ2-5; CDR3 protein: CASSFSSGGTFQETQYF
D gene: NA; V gene: TRBV6-4; CDR3 length: 13; J gene: TRBJ2-2; CDR3 protein: CASSVQVPGELFF
D gene: NA; V gene: TRBV9; CDR3 length: 13; J gene: TRBJ1-1; CDR3 protein: CASSVALNTEAFF
D gene: NA; V gene: TRBV19; CDR3 length: 15; J gene: TRBJ1-1; CDR3 protein: CASSMETALYTEAFF
D gene: NA; V gene: TRBV7-3; CDR3 length: 15; J gene: TRBJ1-4; CDR3 protein: CASSLKPGINEKLFF
D gene: NA; V gene: TRBV18; CDR3 length: 15; J gene: TRBJ2-5; CDR3 protein: CASSPLGTGKETQYF
D gene: TRBD2; V gene: TRBV13; CDR3 length: 16; J gene: TRBJ2-5; CDR3 protein: CASSSTSGGLQETQYF
D gene: NA; V gene: TRBV5-4; CDR3 length: 13; J gene: TRBJ1-6; CDR3 protein: CASSVTGTLPLHF
D gene: NA; V gene: TRBV4-2; CDR3 length: 18; J gene: TRBJ1-6; CDR3 protein: CASSHVGSQAGLNSPLHF
D gene: NA; V gene: TRBV6-1; CDR3 length: 12; J gene: TRBJ1-1; CDR3 protein: CASKEGRTEAFF
D gene: TRBD1; V gene: TRBV5-1; CDR3 length: 14; J gene: TRBJ2-5; CDR3 protein: CASSFTGGSETQYF
D gene: NA; V gene: TRBV19; CDR3 length: 11; J gene: TRBJ2-5; CDR3 protein: CASRSGETQYF
D gene: NA; V gene: TRBV27; CDR3 length: 13; J gene: TRBJ2-7; CDR3 protein: CASSTGFFHEQYF
D gene: TRBD1; V gene: TRBV19; CDR3 length: 14; J gene: TRBJ2-7; CDR3 protein: CASSSRQGAYEQYF
D gene: NA; V gene: TRBV7-8; CDR3 length: 13; J gene: TRBJ1-1; CDR3 protein: CASSLRRDTEAFF
D gene: TRBD1; V gene: TRBV7-9; CDR3 length: 15; J gene: TRBJ2-5; CDR3 protein: CASSLKQGYQETQYF
D gene: TRBD1; V gene: TRBV19; CDR3 length: 13; J gene: TRBJ1-5; CDR3 protein: CAATGGGNQPQHF
D gene: NA; V gene: TRBV2; CDR3 length: 14; J gene: TRBJ1-2; CDR3 protein: CASSESGAAYGYTF
D gene: NA; V gene: TRBV2; CDR3 length: 13; J gene: TRBJ1-2; CDR3 protein: CASRYRTANGYTF
D gene: NA; V gene: TRBV19; CDR3 length: 15; J gene: TRBJ1-2; CDR3 protein: CASSPWPRQPYGYTF
D gene: TRBD2; V gene: TRBV7-8; CDR3 length: 15; J gene: TRBJ2-2; CDR3 protein: CASRPGLADTGELFF
D gene: TRBD2; V gene: TRBV7-3; CDR3 length: 15; J gene: TRBJ2-5; CDR3 protein: CASSLTRGVGETQYF
D gene: TRBD1; V gene: TRBV6-1; CDR3 length: 19; J gene: TRBJ2-6; CDR3 protein: CASSEASQGARPGANVLTF
D gene: NA; V gene: TRBV3-1/TRBV3-2; CDR3 length: 15; J gene: TRBJ1-4; CDR3 protein: CASSLGGAGNEKLFF
D gene: NA; V gene: TRBV11-3; CDR3 length: 17; J gene: TRBJ1-1; CDR3 protein: CASSLGGGQNLNTEAFF
D gene: NA; V gene: TRBV5-1; CDR3 length: 14; J gene: TRBJ1-2; CDR3 protein: CASSPGGGRYGYTF
D gene: NA; V gene: TRBV7-2; CDR3 length: 15; J gene: TRBJ1-3; CDR3 protein: CASSLAPGIGNTIYF
D gene: NA; V gene: TRBV28; CDR3 length: 13; J gene: TRBJ1-2; CDR3 protein: CASSFAANYGYTF